This is a list of T cell receptor beta chains from one sample in a study of shared clonotypes between healthy human individuals. The method was immunoSEQ multiplex PCR; TCRdb's version includes in-frame clones alone and lacks a portion of them. The sample shows about a million clones, 60% to 85% of them seen only once. Source material: memory CD4+ T cells sorted from blood. The receptors stem from a man between 18 and 35 years old in good health. Each CDR3 is given with its conserved first and last residue. The D gene is left open where the match is weak. Some rows have no size entry. The others give once, few or many, or a class for an expanded clone.

abundance | j_gene | d_gene | v_gene | CDR3nt | CDR3aa
. | TRBJ2-6 | . | TRBV6-4 | TGTGCCAGCAGCGAACAGGGTTCGGTTGGGGCCAACGTCCTGACTTTC | CASSEQGSVGANVLTF
few | TRBJ2-1 | TRBD2 | TRBV9 | TGTGCCAGCAGCGTAAGTCTAGCGGGCGCGTCCTACAATGAGCAGTTCTTC | CASSVSLAGASYNEQFF
. | TRBJ2-1 | TRBD2 | TRBV19 | TGTGCCAGTAGTATATCGGCTAGCGGGAGAGATAGTGAGCAGTTCTTC | CASSISASGRDSEQFF
. | TRBJ2-7 | . | TRBV2 | TGTGCCAGCAGTGAAACCGGCGCTTTTTACGAGCAGTACTTC | CASSETGAFYEQYF
. | TRBJ1-6 | . | TRBV6-1 | TGTGCCAGCAGTGAAGTCAGGGATACACCCCTCCACTTT | CASSEVRDTPLHF
. | TRBJ1-6 | . | TRBV30 | TGTGCCTGGACGCTAGGGAGGGCTTATAATTCACCCCTCCACTTT | CAWTLGRAYNSPLHF
. | TRBJ2-7 | . | TRBV19 | TGTGCCAGTAGGCCTAGCGCCTCCTACGAGCAGTACTTC | CASRPSASYEQYF
. | TRBJ2-7 | . | TRBV6-1 | TGTGCCAGCAGTGAATGGGCAGAGCAGTACTTC | CASSEWAEQYF
. | TRBJ2-7 | TRBD1 | TRBV2 | TGTGCCAGCAGTGTTAACAGGGGACCCTCCTACGAGCAGTACTTC | CASSVNRGPSYEQYF
. | TRBJ1-1 | . | TRBV6-6 | TGTGCCAGCAGTGGCACAGCGAACACTGAAGCTTTCTTT | CASSGTANTEAFF
few | TRBJ2-7 | TRBD2 | TRBV7-8 | TGTGCCAGCAGCTTAGGGCGGGGGGGTCTGGAGCAGTACTTC | CASSLGRGGLEQYF
. | TRBJ1-3 | . | TRBV6-6 | TGTGCCAGCAGACCCACAGGGCTTGGTGGAAACACCATATATTTT | CASRPTGLGGNTIYF
once | TRBJ2-5 | . | TRBV27 | TGTGCCACCATGAGAGCCCAGTACTTC | CATMRAQYF
once | TRBJ2-3 | . | TRBV6-6 | TGTGCCAGCAGTCTACAGGGAGGAGGAGATACGCAGTATTTT | CASSLQGGGDTQYF
few | TRBJ2-1 | . | TRBV6-5 | TGTGCCAGCATGAGTCTAGCGCGCAATGAGCAGTTCTTC | CASMSLARNEQFF
. | TRBJ2-1 | TRBD2 | TRBV27 | TGTGCCAGCATGCGACTAGCGGGAGTTGAGCAGTTCTTC | CASMRLAGVEQFF
. | TRBJ2-7 | TRBD1 | TRBV18 | TGTGCCAGCTCACCAGTAGGACAGGTCGCGCAGTACTTC | CASSPVGQVAQYF
. | TRBJ1-5 | TRBD1 | TRBV6-1 | TGTGCCAGCAGTGACTGGGACAGACCTAGCAATCAGCCCCAGCATTTT | CASSDWDRPSNQPQHF
. | TRBJ2-6 | TRBD1 | TRBV4-3 | TGCGCCAGCAGCCAAAATGCAATTCGGACAGGGGCGATAGGGGCCAACGTCCTGACTTTC | CASSQNAIRTGAIGANVLTF
. | TRBJ2-3 | TRBD1 | TRBV5-1 | TGCGCCAGCAGATCTGACAGGGGCCCGACAGATACGCAGTATTTT | CASRSDRGPTDTQYF
. | TRBJ2-7 | . | TRBV6-6 | TGTGCCAGCAGTTACGGGGCAGGGGCCTCCTACGAGCAGTACTTC | CASSYGAGASYEQYF
. | TRBJ2-7 | TRBD2 | TRBV9 | TGTGCCAGCAGCGTAGCTTCCGGGAGGGAAGGCTACGAGCAGTACTTC | CASSVASGREGYEQYF
. | TRBJ1-2 | . | TRBV7-9 | TGTGCCAGCAGCTTATATGGCTACACCTTC | CASSLYGYTF
. | TRBJ1-6 | TRBD1 | TRBV2 | TGTGCCAGCACAAGGGGTGACAGGGGAGGATCACCCCTCCACTTT | CASTRGDRGGSPLHF
. | TRBJ1-3 | . | TRBV6-6 | TGTGCCAGCAGTTTTGGACAGTCATCTAATGGAAACACCATATATTTT | CASSFGQSSNGNTIYF
. | TRBJ1-1 | . | TRBV7-2 | TGTGCCAGCAGCCCACGGTGGGAAGCTTTCTTT | CASSPRWEAFF
few | TRBJ2-2 | TRBD2 | TRBV28 | TGTGCCATTACGACTAGCGGGGGTGCCGGGGAGCTGTTTTTT | CAITTSGGAGELFF
. | TRBJ2-3 | . | TRBV10-1 | TGCGCCAGCAGCTACGGGCTTTTGCGCACAGATACGCAGTATTTT | CASSYGLLRTDTQYF
. | TRBJ2-5 | TRBD1 | TRBV5-1 | TGCGCCAGCAGCACAGGGGGCTCGGAGACCCAGTACTTC | CASSTGGSETQYF
. | TRBJ1-2 | TRBD1 | TRBV5-6 | TGTGCCAGCAGCCCCGACAGGGGGGGAGTCTATGGCTACACCTTC | CASSPDRGGVYGYTF
. | TRBJ2-7 | TRBD1 | TRBV4-1 | TGCGCCAGCAGCCAACAGGGGGCCGGCGAGCAGTACTTC | CASSQQGAGEQYF
few | TRBJ1-1 | . | TRBV21-1 | TGTGCCAGCAGCAATTATCCCTTTTGGACTGAAGCTTTCTTT | CASSNYPFWTEAFF
. | TRBJ2-7 | TRBD1 | TRBV4-1 | TGCGCCAGCAGCCAAGAGGGGGGGACAGGGGCCTACGAGCAGTACTTC | CASSQEGGTGAYEQYF
. | TRBJ2-7 | TRBD2 | TRBV7-2 | TGTGCCAGCAGCTTGGGACTAGCTGCCTACGAGCAGTACTTC | CASSLGLAAYEQYF
. | TRBJ1-2 | TRBD1 | TRBV19 | TGTGCCAGTAGTCCCAGGGACAGGGTGTATGGCTACACCTTC | CASSPRDRVYGYTF
. | TRBJ2-7 | . | TRBV15 | TGTGCCACCAGCAGATATCAACAAAGCTCCTACGAGCAGTACTTC | CATSRYQQSSYEQYF
. | TRBJ2-2 | . | TRBV13 | TGTGCCAGCAGCTCTAACACCGGGGAGCTGTTTTTT | CASSSNTGELFF
. | TRBJ1-2 | . | TRBV6-1 | TGTGCCAGCAGTGAAACTGCGACCAGGAGGGCCCCTAGCTATGGCTACACCTTC | CASSETATRRAPSYGYTF
. | TRBJ2-3 | TRBD2 | TRBV2 | TGTGCCAGCAGGTTCCTAGCGGGGGGGTCAGATACGCAGTATTTT | CASRFLAGGSDTQYF
. | TRBJ2-7 | . | TRBV2 | TGTGCCAGCAGCCCCGACGGCTCCTACGAGCAGTACTTC | CASSPDGSYEQYF
. | TRBJ2-7 | . | TRBV21-1 | TGTGCCAGCAGCCCGAAAGGAGTCGGCAGGCACTACGAGCAGTACTTC | CASSPKGVGRHYEQYF
. | TRBJ1-4 | TRBD1 | TRBV19 | TGTGCCAGTTATAAAGGACAGGGGTATGAAAAACTGTTTTTT | CASYKGQGYEKLFF
. | TRBJ2-1 | TRBD2 | TRBV4-1 | TGCGCCAGCAGCCAAGCGGGGGGATTGAGGAATGAGCAGTTCTTC | CASSQAGGLRNEQFF
. | TRBJ1-1 | . | TRBV2 | TGTGCCAGCAGCGGGGCGGGGAACACTGAAGCTTTCTTT | CASSGAGNTEAFF
. | TRBJ1-1 | . | TRBV30 | TGTGCCTGGAGTGTGGCCCCGAACACTGAAGCTTTCTTT | CAWSVAPNTEAFF
. | TRBJ1-5 | . | TRBV9 | TGTGCCAGCAGCGTAGCGGGAGTTGATCAGCCCCAGCATTTT | CASSVAGVDQPQHF
. | TRBJ2-7 | TRBD2 | TRBV28 | TGTGCCAGCAGTACCGCGGGGGGCAACTCCTACGAGCAGTACTTC | CASSTAGGNSYEQYF